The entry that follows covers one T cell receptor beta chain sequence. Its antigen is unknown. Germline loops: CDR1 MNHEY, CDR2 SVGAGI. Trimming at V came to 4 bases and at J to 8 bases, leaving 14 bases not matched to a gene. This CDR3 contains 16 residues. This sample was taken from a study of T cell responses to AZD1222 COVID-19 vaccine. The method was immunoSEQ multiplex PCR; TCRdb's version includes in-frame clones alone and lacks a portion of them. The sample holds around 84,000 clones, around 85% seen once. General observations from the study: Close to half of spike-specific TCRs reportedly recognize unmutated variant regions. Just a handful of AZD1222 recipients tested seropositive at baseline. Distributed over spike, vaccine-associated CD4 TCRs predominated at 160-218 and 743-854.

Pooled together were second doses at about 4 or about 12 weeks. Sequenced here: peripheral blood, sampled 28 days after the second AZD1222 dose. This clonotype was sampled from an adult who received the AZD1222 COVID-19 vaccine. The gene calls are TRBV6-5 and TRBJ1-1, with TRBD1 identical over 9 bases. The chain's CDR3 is CASSSPSGTGFLEAFF. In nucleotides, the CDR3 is TGTGCCAGCAGTTCGCCCTCCGGGACAGGGTTTTTGGAAGCTTTCTTT.